This T cell receptor beta chain was recorded in a study of cytomegalovirus exposure and HLA in healthy donors. The length of the CDR3 is 15 residues. V lost 7 bases to trimming and J lost 6 bases; unmatched junction nucleotides: 8. Germline CDR1 is MNHEY and CDR2 is SMNVEV (reference sequence). Amplification used 60 Vbeta primers and 13 Jbeta primers. Profiled with immunoSEQ multiplex PCR; TCRdb holds only in-frame clones, not every one. Altogether approximately 180,000 clones are present, roughly 81% being singletons, with the ten largest covering approximately 5%. Whole-study results and caveats: No immune exposure information besides CMV serostatus was available. Many donors shared some public TCRs, even though most TCR sequences were rare. Trimming of TCR beta V- and J-genes showed a link, identified in a later analysis, to a missense DCLRE1C variant. HLA allele associations emerged for roughly 16,000 TCR beta sequences in a later analysis, at 0.05 false discovery rate.

About this clone itself: Its cognate antigen is unknown.

The sequencing input was PBMCs. The sequence came from a woman aged 18-29 years in good health and CMV-seropositive. The chain couples TRBV27 to TRBJ2-2; TRBD1 matches 10 bases. CDR3 DNA: TGTGCCAGCACCATTACCGGGACAGGGGCCGGGGAGCTGTTTTTT. Translating gives CASTITGTGAGELFF.